The T cell receptor (beta chain) under discussion was sequenced for a study of blood T cell repertoires in COVID-19. In the original analysis: How many nucleated cells were present was estimated from reference gene primer amplification. Sequencing was performed with immunoSEQ multiplex PCR; in TCRdb, only in-frame clones are kept and a portion is missing. V and J calls and clone size come straight from that table; D and trimming were deduced from the DNA. Among 300,000 to 450,000 clones listed, about nine tenths were seen once. Trimming took 3 bases from V and 6 from J, leaving 13 bases between them. The CDR3 sequence is 14 residues long. Germline V CDR1 and CDR2: SGHNT, YYREEE (reference sequence).

The source of this sequence is a woman aged 55-75 years with COVID-19, enrolled during active disease. The chain combines TRBV5-4 with TRBJ1-5; tentatively, D is TRBD1 (5 bases). Sequenced input: peripheral blood. As DNA, the CDR3 is TGTGCCAGCAGCTCTGGAAAAAGGGGTCAGCCCCAGCATTTT. Encoded protein: CASSSGKRGQPQHF. The variable domain in full, completed from reference TRBV5-4 and TRBJ1-5, reads ETGVTQSPTHLIKTRGQQVTLRCSSQSGHNTVSWYQQALGQGPQFIFQYYREEENGRGNFPPRFSGLQFPNYSSELNVNALELDDSALYLCASSSGKRGQPQHFGDGTRLSIL.